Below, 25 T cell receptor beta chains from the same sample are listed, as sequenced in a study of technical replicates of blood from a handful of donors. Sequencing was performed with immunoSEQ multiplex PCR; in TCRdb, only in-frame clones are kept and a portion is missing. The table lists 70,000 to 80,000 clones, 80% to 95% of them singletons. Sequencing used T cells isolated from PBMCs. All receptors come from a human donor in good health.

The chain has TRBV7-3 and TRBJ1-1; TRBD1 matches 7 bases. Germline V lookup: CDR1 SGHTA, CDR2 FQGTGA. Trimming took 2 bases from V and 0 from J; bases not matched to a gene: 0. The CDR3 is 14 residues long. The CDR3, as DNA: TGTGCCAGCAGCTTAGGGACAGTGAACACTGAAGCTTTCTTT. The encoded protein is CASSLGTVNTEAFF.

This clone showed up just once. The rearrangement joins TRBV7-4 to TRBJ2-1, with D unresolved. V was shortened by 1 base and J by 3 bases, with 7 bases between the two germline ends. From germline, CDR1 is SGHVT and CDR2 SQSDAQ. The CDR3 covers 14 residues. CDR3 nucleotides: TGTGCCAGCAGCTTAGGTGCTATCTACAATGAGCAGTTCTTC. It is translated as CASSLGAIYNEQFF.

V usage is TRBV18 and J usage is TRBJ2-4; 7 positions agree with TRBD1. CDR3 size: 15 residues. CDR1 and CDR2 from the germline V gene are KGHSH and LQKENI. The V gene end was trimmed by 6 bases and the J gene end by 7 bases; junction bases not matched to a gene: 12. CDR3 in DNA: TGTGCCAGCTCGCGTACCACAGGGGACGTGAACATTCAGTACTTC. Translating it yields CASSRTTGDVNIQYF.

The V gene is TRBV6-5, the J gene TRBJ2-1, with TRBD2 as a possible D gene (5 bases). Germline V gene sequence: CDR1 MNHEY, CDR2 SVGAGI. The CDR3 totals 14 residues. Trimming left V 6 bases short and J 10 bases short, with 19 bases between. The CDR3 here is CASREGITREEQFF. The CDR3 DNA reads TGTGCCAGCAGGGAAGGTATTACTAGGGAGGAGCAGTTCTTC.

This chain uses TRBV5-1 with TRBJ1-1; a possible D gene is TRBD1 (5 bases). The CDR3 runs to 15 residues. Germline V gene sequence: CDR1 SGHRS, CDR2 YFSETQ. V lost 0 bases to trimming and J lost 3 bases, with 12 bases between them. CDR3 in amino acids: CASSLVTPGDTEAFF. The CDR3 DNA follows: TGCGCCAGCAGCTTGGTCACGCCGGGGGACACTGAAGCTTTCTTT. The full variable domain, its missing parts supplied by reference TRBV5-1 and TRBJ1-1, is KAGVTQTPRYLIKTRGQQVTLSCSPISGHRSVSWYQQTPGQGLQFLFEYFSETQRNKGNFPGRFSGRQFSNSRSEMNVSTLELGDSALYLCASSLVTPGDTEAFFGQGTRLTVV.

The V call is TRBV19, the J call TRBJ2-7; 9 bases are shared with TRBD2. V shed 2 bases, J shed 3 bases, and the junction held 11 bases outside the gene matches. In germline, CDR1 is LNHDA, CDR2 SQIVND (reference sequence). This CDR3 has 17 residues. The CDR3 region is CASSIRGLAGAFYEQYF. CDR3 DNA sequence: TGTGCCAGTAGTATACGGGGTTTAGCGGGAGCCTTCTACGAGCAGTACTTC.

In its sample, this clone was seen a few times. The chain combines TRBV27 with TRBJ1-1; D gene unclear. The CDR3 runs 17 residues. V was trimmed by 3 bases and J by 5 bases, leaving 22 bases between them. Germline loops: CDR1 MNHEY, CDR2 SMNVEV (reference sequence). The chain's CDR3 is CASSLTMVREGVTEAFF. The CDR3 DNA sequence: TGTGCCAGCAGTTTGACCATGGTGAGGGAAGGAGTTACTGAAGCTTTCTTT.

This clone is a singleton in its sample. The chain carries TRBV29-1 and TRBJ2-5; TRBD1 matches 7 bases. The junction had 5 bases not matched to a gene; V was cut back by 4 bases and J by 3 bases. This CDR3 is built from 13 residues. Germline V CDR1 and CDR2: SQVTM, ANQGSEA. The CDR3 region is CSVVVTGKETQYF. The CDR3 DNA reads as TGCAGCGTTGTAGTGACAGGGAAAGAGACCCAGTACTTC.

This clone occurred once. The CDR3 DNA sequence: TGTGCCTGGGGAAACAGGGAAGAGACCCAGTACTTC. Its translation: CAWGNREETQYF. The chain joins TRBV30 to TRBJ2-5, with D possibly TRBD1 on 6 matching bases. This CDR3 has 12 amino acids. Trimming took 5 bases from V and 3 from J, leaving 10 bases between them. Germline V gene lookup returns CDR1 GTSNPN and CDR2 SVGIG (reference sequence).

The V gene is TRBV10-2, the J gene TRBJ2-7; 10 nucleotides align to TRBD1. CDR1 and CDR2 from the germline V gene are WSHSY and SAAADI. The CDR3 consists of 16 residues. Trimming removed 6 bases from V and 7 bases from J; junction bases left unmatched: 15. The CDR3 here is CASRARTGQGSSEQYF. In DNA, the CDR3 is TGCGCCAGCAGAGCGAGGACGGGACAGGGGTCTTCTGAGCAGTACTTC.

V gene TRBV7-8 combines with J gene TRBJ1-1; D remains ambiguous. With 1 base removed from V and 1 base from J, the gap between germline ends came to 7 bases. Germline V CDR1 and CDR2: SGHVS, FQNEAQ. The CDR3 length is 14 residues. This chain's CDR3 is CASSLVSGNTEAFF. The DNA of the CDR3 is TGTGCCAGCAGCTTAGTATCGGGGAACACTGAAGCTTTCTTT.

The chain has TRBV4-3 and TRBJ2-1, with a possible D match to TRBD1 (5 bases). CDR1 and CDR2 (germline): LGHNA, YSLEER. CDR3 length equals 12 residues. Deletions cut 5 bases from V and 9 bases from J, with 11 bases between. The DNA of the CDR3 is TGCGCCAGCAGCTTACTCCAGGGTGAGCAGTTCTTC. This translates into CASSLLQGEQFF.

CDR3 DNA sequence: TGTGCCAGCAGCTTGGCAGGGATTGGACCGGAGACCCAGTACTTC. Protein product: CASSLAGIGPETQYF. This sequence joins TRBV11-2 and TRBJ2-5; D perhaps matches TRBD1 (5 bases). The CDR3 has 15 residues. The germline gives CDR1 SGHAT, CDR2 FQNNGV. The ends were cut back, 3 bases at V and 5 bases at J, with 16 bases in the middle.

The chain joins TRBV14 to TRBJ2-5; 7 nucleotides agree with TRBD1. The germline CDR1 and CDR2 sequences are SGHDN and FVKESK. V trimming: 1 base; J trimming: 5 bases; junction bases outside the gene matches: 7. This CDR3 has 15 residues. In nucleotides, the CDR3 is TGTGCCAGCAGCCAAGTCAACAGGGGTAGGGAGACCCAGTACTTC. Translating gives CASSQVNRGRETQYF.

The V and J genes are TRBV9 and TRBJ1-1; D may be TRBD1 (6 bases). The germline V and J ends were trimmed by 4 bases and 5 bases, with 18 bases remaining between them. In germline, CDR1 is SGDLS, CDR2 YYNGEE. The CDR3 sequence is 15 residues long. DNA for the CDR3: TGTGCCAGCAGCCCAGGCGGGGGGGGCGGGACTGAAGCTTTCTTT. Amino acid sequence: CASSPGGGGGTEAFF.

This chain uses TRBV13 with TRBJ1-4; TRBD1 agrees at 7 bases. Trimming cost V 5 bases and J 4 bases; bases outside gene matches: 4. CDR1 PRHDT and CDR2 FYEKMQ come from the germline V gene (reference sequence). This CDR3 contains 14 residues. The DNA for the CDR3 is TGTGCCAGCAGCGGGGACAGATTTAATGAAAAACTGTTTTTT. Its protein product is CASSGDRFNEKLFF.

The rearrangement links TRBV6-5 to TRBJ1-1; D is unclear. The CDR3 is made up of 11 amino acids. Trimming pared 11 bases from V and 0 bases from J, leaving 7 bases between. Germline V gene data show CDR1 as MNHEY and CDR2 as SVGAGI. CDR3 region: CACKMNTEAFF. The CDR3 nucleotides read TGTGCCTGTAAAATGAACACTGAAGCTTTCTTT.

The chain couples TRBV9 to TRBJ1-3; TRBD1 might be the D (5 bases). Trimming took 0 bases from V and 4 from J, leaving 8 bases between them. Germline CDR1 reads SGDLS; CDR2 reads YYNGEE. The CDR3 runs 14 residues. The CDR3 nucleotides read TGTGCCAGCAGCGTAGCAGGGCACGGAAACACCATATATTTT. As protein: CASSVAGHGNTIYF. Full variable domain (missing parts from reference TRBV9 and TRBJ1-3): DSGVTQTPKHLITATGQRVTLRCSPRSGDLSVYWYQQSLDQGLQFLIQYYNGEERAKGNILERFSAQQFPDLHSELNLSSLELGDSALYFCASSVAGHGNTIYFGEGSWLTVV.

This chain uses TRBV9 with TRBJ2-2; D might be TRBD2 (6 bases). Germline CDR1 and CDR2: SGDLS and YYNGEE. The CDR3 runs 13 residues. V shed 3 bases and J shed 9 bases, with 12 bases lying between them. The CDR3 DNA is TGTGCCAGCAGCGCCGGGAGTGAAAGGGAGCTGTTTTTT. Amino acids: CASSAGSERELFF.

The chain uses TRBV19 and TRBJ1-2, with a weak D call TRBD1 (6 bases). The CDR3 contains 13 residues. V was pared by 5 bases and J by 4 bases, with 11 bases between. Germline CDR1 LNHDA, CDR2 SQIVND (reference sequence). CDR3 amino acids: CASSVQGLYGYTF. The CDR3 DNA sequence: TGTGCCAGTAGTGTACAGGGTCTCTATGGCTACACCTTC.

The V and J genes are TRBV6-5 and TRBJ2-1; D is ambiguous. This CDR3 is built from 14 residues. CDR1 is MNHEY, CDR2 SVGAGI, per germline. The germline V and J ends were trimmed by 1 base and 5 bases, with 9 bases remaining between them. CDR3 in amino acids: CASSYYRVDNEQFF. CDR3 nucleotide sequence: TGTGCCAGCAGTTACTATCGAGTTGACAATGAGCAGTTCTTC.

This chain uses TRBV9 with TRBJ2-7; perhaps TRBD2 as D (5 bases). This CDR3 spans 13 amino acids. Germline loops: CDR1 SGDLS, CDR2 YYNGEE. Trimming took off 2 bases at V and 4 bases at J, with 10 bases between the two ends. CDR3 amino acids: CASSVAGLYEQYF. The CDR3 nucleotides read TGTGCCAGCAGCGTCGCGGGCCTATACGAGCAGTACTTC.

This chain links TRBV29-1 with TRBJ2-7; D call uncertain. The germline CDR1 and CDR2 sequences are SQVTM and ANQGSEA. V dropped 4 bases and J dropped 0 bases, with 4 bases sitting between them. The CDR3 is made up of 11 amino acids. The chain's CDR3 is CSVGVSYEQYF. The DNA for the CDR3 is TGCAGCGTTGGAGTCTCCTACGAGCAGTACTTC.

The CDR3 bases are TGTGCCACCATGGGGACAGGGGCCGGCACCGGGGAGCTGTTTTTT. Protein: CATMGTGAGTGELFF. The chain employs TRBV15 and TRBJ2-2; TRBD1 agrees at 10 bases. With 7 bases clipped from V and 4 bases from J, the junction kept 6 bases outside the gene matches. Germline assignment: CDR1 LNHNV and CDR2 YYDKDF (reference sequence). CDR3 length: 15 amino acids.

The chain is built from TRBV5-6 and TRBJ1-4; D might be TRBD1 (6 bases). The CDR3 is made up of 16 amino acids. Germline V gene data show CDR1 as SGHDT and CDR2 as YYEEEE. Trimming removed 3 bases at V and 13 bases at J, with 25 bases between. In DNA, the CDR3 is TGTGCCAGCAGCTACGGGACAAGGACGTTCGGCGGGGGACTGTTTTTT. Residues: CASSYGTRTFGGGLFF.